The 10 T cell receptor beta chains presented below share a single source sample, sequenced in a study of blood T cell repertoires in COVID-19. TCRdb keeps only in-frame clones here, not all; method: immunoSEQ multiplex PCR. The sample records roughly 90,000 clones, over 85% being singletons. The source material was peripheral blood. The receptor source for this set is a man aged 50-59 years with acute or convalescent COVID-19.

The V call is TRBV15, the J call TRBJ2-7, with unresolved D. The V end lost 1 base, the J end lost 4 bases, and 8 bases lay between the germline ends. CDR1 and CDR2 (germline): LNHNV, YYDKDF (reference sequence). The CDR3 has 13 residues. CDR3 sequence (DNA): TGTGCCACCAGCAGAGGACTGGATTACGAGCAGTACGTC. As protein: CATSRGLDYEQYV.

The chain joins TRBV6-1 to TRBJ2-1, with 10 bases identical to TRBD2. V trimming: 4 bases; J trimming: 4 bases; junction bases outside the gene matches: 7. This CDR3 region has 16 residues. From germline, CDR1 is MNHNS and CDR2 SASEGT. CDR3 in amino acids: CASSGVLAGDYNEQFF. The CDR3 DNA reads TGTGCCAGCAGTGGGGTCCTAGCGGGAGATTACAATGAGCAGTTCTTC.

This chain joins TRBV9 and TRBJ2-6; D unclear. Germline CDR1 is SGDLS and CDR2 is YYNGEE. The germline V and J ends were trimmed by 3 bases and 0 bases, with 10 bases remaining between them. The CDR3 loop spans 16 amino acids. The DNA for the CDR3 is TGTGCCAGCAGCGGCCAACGGAGCTCTGGGGCCAACGTCCTGACTTTC. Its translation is CASSGQRSSGANVLTF.

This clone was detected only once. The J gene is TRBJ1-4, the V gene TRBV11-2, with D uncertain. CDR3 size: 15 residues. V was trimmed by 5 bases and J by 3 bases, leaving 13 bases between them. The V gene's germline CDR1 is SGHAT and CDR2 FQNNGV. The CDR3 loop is CASSLNPRSNEKLFF. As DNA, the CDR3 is TGTGCCAGCAGCCTAAACCCACGGTCTAATGAAAAACTGTTTTTT.

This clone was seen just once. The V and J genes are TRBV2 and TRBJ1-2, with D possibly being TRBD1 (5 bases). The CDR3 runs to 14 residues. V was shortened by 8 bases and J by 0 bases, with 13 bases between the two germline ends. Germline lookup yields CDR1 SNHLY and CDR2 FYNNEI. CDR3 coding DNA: TGTGCCAGCCGGCGCAGGGTAGCTAACTATGGCTACACCTTC. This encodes CASRRRVANYGYTF.

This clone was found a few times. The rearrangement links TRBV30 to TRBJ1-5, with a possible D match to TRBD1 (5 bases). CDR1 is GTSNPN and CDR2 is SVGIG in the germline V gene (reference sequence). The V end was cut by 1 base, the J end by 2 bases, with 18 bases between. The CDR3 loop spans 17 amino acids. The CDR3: CAWSATGRGNGNQPQHF. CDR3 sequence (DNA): TGTGCCTGGAGTGCTACAGGCCGCGGTAATGGCAATCAGCCCCAGCATTTT. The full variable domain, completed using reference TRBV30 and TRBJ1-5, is SQTIHQWPATLVQPVGSPLSLECTVEGTSNPNLYWYRQAAGRGLQLLFYSVGIGQISSEVPQNLSASRPQDRQFILSSKKLLLSDSGFYLCAWSATGRGNGNQPQHFGDGTRLSIL.

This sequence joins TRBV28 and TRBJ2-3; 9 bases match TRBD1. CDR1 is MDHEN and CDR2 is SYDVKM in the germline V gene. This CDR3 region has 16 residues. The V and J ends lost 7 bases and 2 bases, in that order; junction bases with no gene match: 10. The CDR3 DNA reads TGTGCCAGCATCCAATACGGGACAGGGCTCACAGATACGCAGTATTTT. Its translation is CASIQYGTGLTDTQYF.

CDR3 in amino acids: CATSGSRATSPPDTQYF. The CDR3 DNA sequence: TGTGCCACCAGTGGGTCGAGGGCGACTAGCCCGCCAGATACGCAGTATTTT. V usage is TRBV24-1 and J usage is TRBJ2-3, with 7 positions matching TRBD2. The germline V gene encodes CDR1 KGHDR and CDR2 SFDVKD. The J segment lost 4 bases and the V segment lost 5 bases, leaving 14 bases of the junction unmatched. The CDR3 is 17 amino acids.

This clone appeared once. CDR3 coding DNA: TGCGCCAGCAGCGCCGACAGGGGGAATGAAAAACTGTTTTTT. Encoded protein: CASSADRGNEKLFF. The V and J genes are TRBV4-1 and TRBJ1-4; 9 bases are shared with TRBD1. This CDR3 region has 14 residues. Trimming removed 5 bases from V and 5 bases from J; junction bases left unmatched: 3. Germline CDR1 and CDR2: MGHRA and YSYEKL.

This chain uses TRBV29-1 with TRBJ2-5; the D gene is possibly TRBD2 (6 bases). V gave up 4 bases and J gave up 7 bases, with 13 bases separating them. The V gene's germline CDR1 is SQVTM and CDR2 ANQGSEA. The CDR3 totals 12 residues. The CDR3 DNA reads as TGCAGCGTTGTGGGGGGTATTGGGACCCAGTACTTC. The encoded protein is CSVVGGIGTQYF. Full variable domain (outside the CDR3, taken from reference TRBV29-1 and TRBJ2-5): SAVISQKPSRDICQRGTSLTIQCQVDSQVTMMFWYRQQPGQSLTLIATANQGSEATYESGFVIDKFPISRPNLTFSTLTVSNMSPEDSSIYLCSVVGGIGTQYFGPGTRLLVL.